The 29 T cell receptor beta chains presented below share a single source sample, sequenced in a study of OX40 agonist ivuxolimab in advanced cancers. Using immunoSEQ multiplex PCR, the repertoire was profiled, and TCRdb retains in-frame clones only, with some absent. The sample includes around 45,000 clones, roughly 86% of them seen just once. The sample consisted of CD4+ or CD8+ T cells sorted from blood, taken in a trial of the OX40 agonist ivuxolimab. The origin of the receptors is an adult with an advanced solid tumor such as melanoma, head and neck, liver or kidney cancer.

The chain couples TRBV18 to TRBJ2-3; D call uncertain. CDR3 length: 13 residues. V lost 3 bases, J lost 6 bases, and 10 bases lay in between. Germline V gives CDR1 KGHSH, CDR2 LQKENI. CDR3: CASSPPVGDTQYF. As DNA, the CDR3 is TGTGCCAGCTCACCGCCGGTGGGCGATACGCAGTATTTT.

The gene calls are TRBV15 and TRBJ2-1, with 8 bases that match TRBD1. V dropped 1 base and J dropped 9; count of bases not matched to a gene: 8. CDR3 length: 15 residues. CDR1 LNHNV and CDR2 YYDKDF come from the germline V gene (reference sequence). CDR3 residues: CATSRVSTGAGEQFF. CDR3 nucleotides: TGTGCCACCAGCAGAGTATCGACAGGGGCTGGTGAGCAGTTCTTC.

The chain has TRBV19 and TRBJ2-5, with no clear D. V shed 7 bases and J shed 2 bases, with 14 bases lying between them. The CDR3 has 14 amino acids. Germline V gives CDR1 LNHDA, CDR2 SQIVND (reference sequence). The CDR3, as DNA: TGTGCCAGTACCGGCAGCCGAACTCAAGAGACCCAGTACTTC. It is translated as CASTGSRTQETQYF.

This chain joins TRBV11-2 and TRBJ2-1; the D is unclear. Germline CDR1 and CDR2: SGHAT and FQNNGV. This CDR3 spans 15 amino acids. V lost 0 bases and J 8 bases, leaving 14 bases between the germline ends. CDR3 amino acids: CASSLDVTTAHEQFF. The CDR3 coding sequence is TGTGCCAGCAGCTTAGATGTGACGACGGCCCATGAGCAGTTCTTC. The complete variable domain, with remaining parts taken from reference TRBV11-2 and TRBJ2-1, reads EAGVAQSPRYKIIEKRQSVAFWCNPISGHATLYWYQQILGQGPKLLIQFQNNGVVDDSQLPKDRFSAERLKGVDSTLKIQPAKLEDSAVYLCASSLDVTTAHEQFFGPGTRLTVL.

This chain links TRBV28 with TRBJ2-2, with D perhaps TRBD1 (7 bases). CDR3 length: 15 residues. Trimming cost V 0 bases and J 7 bases, with 12 bases left between them. The V gene's germline CDR1 is MDHEN and CDR2 SYDVKM. The CDR3 reads CASSLWTRGVGELFF. CDR3 sequence (DNA): TGTGCCAGCAGTTTATGGACCAGGGGGGTCGGGGAGCTGTTTTTT.

The V and J genes are TRBV19 and TRBJ2-6; D is perhaps TRBD1 (6 bases). This CDR3 is built from 17 residues. The germline gives CDR1 LNHDA, CDR2 SQIVND (reference sequence). Between the trimmed V and J ends, which lost 6 bases and 1 base, there was a span of 16 bases. CDR3 nucleotide sequence: TGTGCCAGTAGCCTATTCCAAGGGGGATCTGGGGCCAACGTCCTGACTTTC. Translating it yields CASSLFQGGSGANVLTF.

The gene calls are TRBV7-2 and TRBJ1-1; D is uncertain. Trimming shortened V by 2 bases and J by 3 bases, and 10 bases separated the two germline ends. CDR1 SGHTA and CDR2 FQGNSA come from the germline V gene. This CDR3 region has 14 residues. The CDR3, as DNA: TGTGCCAGCAGCTTACAAAGTTCTGACACTGAAGCTTTCTTT. Translated: CASSLQSSDTEAFF. The full variable domain, rest sourced from reference TRBV7-2 and TRBJ1-1, is GAGVSQSPSNKVTEKGKDVELRCDPISGHTALYWYRQSLGQGLEFLIYFQGNSAPDKSGLPSDRFSAERTGGSVSTLTIQRTQQEDSAVYLCASSLQSSDTEAFFGQGTRLTVV.

The genes are TRBV11-2 and TRBJ2-2, with 7 bases matching TRBD2. The CDR3 loop spans 17 amino acids. Per germline, CDR1 SGHAT and CDR2 FQNNGV. V was clipped by 3 bases and J by 1 base; unmatched bases: 8. In DNA, the CDR3 is TGTGCCAGCAGCTTTGTGGCGGGAGCATGGAACACCGGGGAGCTGTTTTTT. Its protein product is CASSFVAGAWNTGELFF.

This clone was seen only a few times. The chain joins TRBV19 to TRBJ2-2; 11 nucleotides line up with TRBD2. The junction had 4 bases not matched to a gene; V was cut back by 6 bases and J by 4 bases. Per the germline V gene, CDR1 is LNHDA and CDR2 is SQIVND (reference sequence). The CDR3 is 15 amino acids. CDR3 DNA sequence: TGTGCCAGTAGACTAGCGGGAGTAAGCACCGGGGAGCTGTTTTTT. It codes for CASRLAGVSTGELFF.

The CDR3: CASGGTGYTGELFF. CDR3 nucleotide sequence: TGTGCCAGTGGTGGGACAGGGTACACCGGGGAGCTGTTTTTT. This sequence joins TRBV19 and TRBJ2-2, with 9 bases matching TRBD1. V lost 8 bases and J lost 3; bases outside the gene matches: 4. This CDR3 is 14 amino acids long. Germline V CDR1 and CDR2: LNHDA, SQIVND (reference sequence).

The chain has TRBV27 and TRBJ2-3; no clear D. Germline assignment: CDR1 MNHEY and CDR2 SMNVEV (reference sequence). V gave up 8 bases and J gave up 0 bases, with 15 bases separating them. This CDR3 is 15 amino acids long. This CDR3 is CASFLVRRSTDTQYF. CDR3 coding DNA: TGTGCCAGCTTTTTGGTCAGGCGAAGCACAGATACGCAGTATTTT.

The V gene is TRBV2, the J gene TRBJ1-5; weak D call: TRBD1 (6 bases). The CDR3 covers 13 residues. V lost 6 bases, J lost 6 bases, and 12 bases lay in between. Germline lookup yields CDR1 SNHLY and CDR2 FYNNEI. The CDR3 sequence is CASSPQGPQPQHF. CDR3 sequence (DNA): TGTGCCAGCAGCCCACAGGGTCCTCAGCCCCAGCATTTT. The full variable domain, completed using reference TRBV2 and TRBJ1-5, is EPEVTQTPSHQVTQMGQEVILRCVPISNHLYFYWYRQILGQKVEFLVSFYNNEISEKSEIFDDQFSVERPDGSNFTLKIRSTKLEDSAMYFCASSPQGPQPQHFGDGTRLSIL.

This chain connects TRBV18 to TRBJ2-7; no clear D. V lost 0 bases and J lost 3, with 9 bases in between. CDR1 is KGHSH and CDR2 is LQKENI in the germline V gene. This CDR3 spans 14 amino acids. In DNA, the CDR3 is TGTGCCAGCTCACCACCGTCGGACGGCTACGAGCAGTACTTC. This gives the protein CASSPPSDGYEQYF.

The V gene is TRBV6-5, the J gene TRBJ1-2; D uncertain. V lost 6 bases, J lost 2 bases, and 10 bases lay in between. In germline, CDR1 is MNHEY, CDR2 SVGAGI. The CDR3 has 13 amino acids. CDR3 region: CASRRTGNYGYTF. The CDR3, as DNA: TGTGCCAGCAGAAGAACGGGGAACTATGGCTACACCTTC.

This clone was observed a few times. This chain joins TRBV27 and TRBJ2-2; 9 positions match TRBD1. Looked up from germline, CDR1 is MNHEY and CDR2 is SMNVEV (reference sequence). Losses at the gene ends were 4 bases for V and 5 bases for J; bases not matched to a gene: 8. The CDR3 is made up of 16 amino acids. Here the CDR3 reads CASSSYGTGRTGELFF. As DNA, the CDR3 is TGTGCCAGCAGTTCATACGGGACAGGGAGAACCGGGGAGCTGTTTTTT.

J is TRBJ2-3 and V is TRBV7-3, with 10 bases aligning to TRBD2. This CDR3 has 15 amino acids. Trimming cost V 5 bases and J 2 bases; bases outside gene matches: 4. CDR1 and CDR2 from the germline V gene are SGHTA and FQGTGA. CDR3 DNA: TGTGCCAGCAGCCGTACTAGCGGGGACACAGATACGCAGTATTTT. Translated, it gives CASSRTSGDTDTQYF.

This clone was counted a single time. This chain connects TRBV5-1 to TRBJ1-4; 7 bases map to TRBD1. From germline, CDR1 is SGHRS and CDR2 YFSETQ. V lost 4 bases and J lost 4; bases outside the gene matches: 7. The CDR3 covers 15 residues. The CDR3 spells CASSTTGASNEKLFF. The CDR3 region has the DNA TGCGCCAGCAGCACCACAGGGGCTAGTAATGAAAAACTGTTTTTT.

The genes are TRBV5-4 and TRBJ2-5, with D perhaps given as TRBD1 or TRBD2 (5 bases each). In germline, CDR1 is SGHNT, CDR2 YYREEE (reference sequence). The germline V and J ends were trimmed by 0 bases and 2 bases, with 11 bases remaining between them. The CDR3 has 15 residues. Written as DNA, the CDR3 is TGTGCCAGCAGCTTGGACGGGGACCCTCAAGAGACCCAGTACTTC. Residues: CASSLDGDPQETQYF.

V gene TRBV7-3 combines with J gene TRBJ2-5; 12 bases align to TRBD2. The ends lost 5 bases at V and 5 bases at J; junction bases unmatched: 6. From germline, CDR1 is SGHTA and CDR2 FQGTGA. This CDR3 comprises 15 residues. This CDR3 reads CASSPSGRAGETQYF. The CDR3 coding sequence is TGTGCCAGCAGCCCTAGCGGGAGGGCTGGTGAGACCCAGTACTTC. Full variable domain (outside the CDR3, taken from reference TRBV7-3 and TRBJ2-5): GAGVSQTPSNKVTEKGKYVELRCDPISGHTALYWYRQSLGQGPEFLIYFQGTGAADDSGLPNDRFFAVRPEGSVSTLKIQRTERGDSAVYLCASSPSGRAGETQYFGPGTRLLVL.

This clone is a singleton in its sample. The rearrangement uses TRBV11-1 and TRBJ2-3, with 11 bases that match TRBD2. With V trimmed by 5 bases and J by 0 bases, 4 bases remained unmatched. The germline V gene encodes CDR1 SGHAT and CDR2 FQDESV (reference sequence). The CDR3 totals 16 residues. In nucleotides, the CDR3 is TGTGCCAGCAGCATTGGACTAGCGGGCAGCACAGATACGCAGTATTTT. Translated: CASSIGLAGSTDTQYF.

CDR3 DNA: TGTGCCAGCAGTTTAGAGGCCGGGGGTAACATTCAGTACTTC. Translated: CASSLEAGGNIQYF. V usage is TRBV28 and J usage is TRBJ2-4, with a weak D call TRBD2 (6 bases). The CDR3 contains 14 residues. The germline V gene has CDR1 MDHEN and CDR2 SYDVKM. The V end was cut by 2 bases, the J end by 7 bases, with 12 bases between.

The genes are TRBV6-1 and TRBJ1-4, with 9 positions matching TRBD1. The CDR3 is 15 amino acids. Germline V gene sequence: CDR1 MNHNS, CDR2 SASEGT. V was clipped by 6 bases and J by 5 bases; unmatched bases: 7. The CDR3 protein is CASSKGQGLNEKLFF. Written as DNA, the CDR3 is TGTGCCAGCAGCAAGGGACAGGGCCTCAATGAAAAACTGTTTTTT.

The gene calls are TRBV18 and TRBJ2-1; a weak D match, TRBD2 (5 bases). This CDR3 contains 12 residues. From germline, CDR1 is KGHSH and CDR2 LQKENI. V dropped 3 bases and J dropped 8 bases, with 8 bases sitting between them. This CDR3 is CASSPGGDEQFF. The CDR3 DNA reads TGTGCCAGCTCACCTGGAGGTGATGAGCAGTTCTTC. Full variable domain (rest looked up from reference TRBV18 and TRBJ2-1): NAGVMQNPRHLVRRRGQEARLRCSPMKGHSHVYWYRQLPEEGLKFMVYLQKENIIDESGMPKERFSAEFPKEGPSILRIQQVVRGDSAAYFCASSPGGDEQFFGPGTRLTVL.

The V call is TRBV19, the J call TRBJ2-7; tentative D call: TRBD2 (6 bases). Per the germline V gene, CDR1 is LNHDA and CDR2 is SQIVND (reference sequence). This CDR3 spans 13 amino acids. V was clipped by 10 bases and J by 4 bases, with 17 bases between them. The CDR3 nucleotides are TGTGCCACCACCGGGACTGGGGATTACGAGCAGTACTTC. It codes for CATTGTGDYEQYF.

The CDR3 is CASSPASGRGTYNEQFF. The CDR3 DNA follows: TGTGCCAGCTCACCGGCTAGCGGGAGAGGGACCTACAATGAGCAGTTCTTC. The V call is TRBV18, the J call TRBJ2-1; 10 bases match TRBD2. V shed 3 bases, J shed 2 bases, and the junction held 7 bases outside the gene matches. Germline V gives CDR1 KGHSH, CDR2 LQKENI. The CDR3 consists of 17 residues.

This chain uses TRBV18 with TRBJ1-3; D is undetermined. CDR1 is KGHSH and CDR2 is LQKENI in the germline V gene. CDR3 size: 15 residues. Trimming took off 3 bases at V and 2 bases at J, with 11 bases between the two ends. DNA of the CDR3: TGTGCCAGCTCACCCTCAGGTGGGGCTGGAAACACCATATATTTT. This sequence encodes CASSPSGGAGNTIYF.

CDR3 bases: TGTGCCAGCAGTTTACAGGGGACCTCTGGGGCCAACGTCCTGACTTTC. Its translation is CASSLQGTSGANVLTF. This sequence joins TRBV6-5 and TRBJ2-6; TRBD1 aligns across 7 bases. Germline assignment: CDR1 MNHEY and CDR2 SVGAGI. Trimming cost V 4 bases and J 0 bases; bases outside gene matches: 3. The CDR3 spans 16 residues.

The chain recombines TRBV18 with TRBJ2-5; TRBD2 matches at 12 bases. CDR1 KGHSH and CDR2 LQKENI come from the germline V gene. With V trimmed by 3 bases and J by 8 bases, 10 bases remained unmatched. The CDR3 has 16 amino acids. The CDR3 sequence is CASSPGRLTSGSTQYF. DNA of the CDR3: TGTGCCAGCTCACCGGGCAGATTGACTAGCGGGAGCACCCAGTACTTC.

The J gene is TRBJ2-1, the V gene TRBV21-1; the table's D call of TRBD1 was not tested on the DNA. TRBV21-1 is noted as a pseudogene. The CDR3 has 17 residues. CDR3 DNA sequence: TGTGCCAGCAGCAAAGGATCGGTGACACAAAAAAACAATGAGCAGTTCTTC. Its translation is CASSKGSVTQKNNEQFF.